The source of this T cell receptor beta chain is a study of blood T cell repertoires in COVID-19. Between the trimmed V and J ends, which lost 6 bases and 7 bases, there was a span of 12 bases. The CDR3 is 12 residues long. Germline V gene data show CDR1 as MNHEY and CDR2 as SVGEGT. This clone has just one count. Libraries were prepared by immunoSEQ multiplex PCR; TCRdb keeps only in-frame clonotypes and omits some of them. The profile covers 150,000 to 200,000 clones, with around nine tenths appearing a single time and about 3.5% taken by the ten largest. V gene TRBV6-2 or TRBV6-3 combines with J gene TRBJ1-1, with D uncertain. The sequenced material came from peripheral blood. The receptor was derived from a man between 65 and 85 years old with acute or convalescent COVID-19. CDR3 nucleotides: TGTGCCAGCAGCCCCCGGGGAAGTGAAGCTTTCTTT. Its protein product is CASSPRGSEAFF.